Below, one TCR beta chain is given with its context. Its antigen specificity is not known. No qualities accompany the bases; no much larger clone lies one base away. The record originates from a study of lymphopenia after photon versus proton radiotherapy (dated by TCRdb to the late 2010s). Turning to the overall study: The study compared the immunological effects of photon versus proton radiation therapy in patients with gastrointestinal tumors who developed high-grade lymphopenia. The cohort included approximately 18 patients with gastrointestinal tumors who developed lymphopenia after receiving either photon or proton therapy. The goal of the study was to describe how the two radiation modalities differ in their effects on the immune system.

Overall results and qualifications from the work: During treatment, patients who received photon therapy lost naive T cells and TCR diversity and gained effector/memory populations, whereas patients who received proton therapy remained relatively stable. The survival association was examined only in patients who died, and the authors described better survival with proton therapy as a possibility, not as a demonstrated result. Across the cohort, among patients who died, a greater drop in TCR diversity after the nadir was inversely correlated with overall survival time. After the lymphocyte count nadir, photon-treated repertoires showed oligoclonal expansion, especially of CD8+ Temra cells, which drove the drop in diversity.

Library preparation used the immunoSEQ multiplex PCR assay. Deep sequencing of rearranged TCR beta loci, alongside multiparametric flow cytometry, was used to profile T cell repertoires. This immuneACCESS table, as held by TCRdb, lists in-frame sequences with V and J called but not all clones. Of the missing ones, under half trace to an unresolved V gene in checked studies; the others have no known cause. The sample includes 150,000 or so clones, with 70% to 90% observed a single time. Around 4.5% of the sample comes from the top ten. This specimen consisted of peripheral blood, obtained from a patient treated with photon-based radiotherapy. The receptor's source is a man in his fifties with gastric cancer.

This receptor carries the CDR3 CASTRNTEAFF. The DNA is as follows: TGTGCCAGCACGCGTAACACTGAAGCTTTCTTT. The sequence is built from TRBV5-6 and TRBJ1-1, with an unclear D gene assignment. The CDR1 and CDR2 encoded by the germline V gene are SGHDT and YYEEEE. Measured from the cysteine to the phenylalanine, the CDR3 is 11 residues long. Just CDR3 DNA is preserved here, 33 bases in frame from base 1. Trimming takes 6 bases from V and 2 bases from J, and the germline ends sit 5 bases apart. Reference TRBV5-6 and TRBJ1-1 proteins supply the regions before and after the CDR3; the full variable domain is: DAGVTQSPTHLIKTRGQQVTLRCSPKSGHDTVSWYQQALGQGPQFIFQYYEEEERQRGNFPDRFSGHQFPNYSSELNVNALLLGDSALYLCASTRNTEAFFGQGTRLTVV.